Listed below are T cell receptor beta chains from one sample, sequenced in a study of blood T cell repertoires in COVID-19. Generated by immunoSEQ multiplex PCR, the TCRdb table keeps only in-frame clones and is missing some. This table holds around 150,000 clones, about 83% found once. The material sequenced was peripheral blood. The receptors originated from an elderly woman with acute or convalescent COVID-19. Both conserved end residues are part of each CDR3. D genes are given only for firm matches. Part of the rows lack a size; the others show once, few, many or a class for expanded clones.

j_call d_call v_call clone_size cdr3_nt cdr3_aa
TRBJ1-3 TRBD1 TRBV10-3 NA TGTGCCATCAGACCCTCGGACAGGGGAAACACCATATATTTT CAIRPSDRGNTIYF
TRBJ1-1 NA TRBV5-1 NA TGCGCCAGCAGCTCACAGGTTATGAACACTGAAGCTTTCTTT CASSSQVMNTEAFF
TRBJ1-1 NA TRBV30 NA TGTGCCTGGAGTAAGGGGATGAACACTGAAGCTTTCTTT CAWSKGMNTEAFF
TRBJ1-5 NA TRBV9 few TGTGCCAGCAGCGTAGCGGCGGGACAGCCCCAGCATTTT CASSVAAGQPQHF
TRBJ2-1 NA TRBV7-8 NA TGTGCCAGCAGCTTTAGCGGACTCTCCTACAATGAGCAGTTCTTC CASSFSGLSYNEQFF
TRBJ2-1 NA TRBV7-8 NA TGTGCCAGCAGCCCCCTAATTGGAGGGTTCTTC CASSPLIGGFF
TRBJ2-7 TRBD1 TRBV19 NA TGTGCCAGTAGTATGACAGGGGGCTTCACCTACGAGCAGTACTTC CASSMTGGFTYEQYF
TRBJ2-7 TRBD2 TRBV5-1 NA TGCGCCAGCAGCTCTAGCGGGAGGAGCTCCTACGAGCAGTACTTC CASSSSGRSSYEQYF
TRBJ2-1 NA TRBV19 NA TGTGCCAGTAGTGCGCGGGGCTACAATGAGCAGTTCTTC CASSARGYNEQFF
TRBJ1-1 NA TRBV18 NA TGTGCCAGCTCACCCAAAACGGGGGGCAACACTGAAGCTTTCTTT CASSPKTGGNTEAFF
TRBJ2-7 TRBD1 TRBV29-1 many TGCAGCGTCGGGGGACAGGGTTTGTCGTCCGAGCAGTACTTC CSVGGQGLSSEQYF
TRBJ2-3 TRBD2 TRBV9 NA TGTGCCAGCAGCGCGGGACTAGCGGGGGACACAGATACGCAGTATTTT CASSAGLAGDTDTQYF
TRBJ1-2 TRBD1 TRBV7-9 many TGTGCCAGCAGCCAGGGACAGGGGGTCCCCTATGGCTACACCTTC CASSQGQGVPYGYTF
TRBJ2-1 TRBD1 TRBV5-8 NA TGTGCCAGCAGCTTGACAGGGGGTGGGAACAATGAGCAGTTCTTC CASSLTGGGNNEQFF
TRBJ2-7 NA TRBV9 NA TGTGCCAGCAGCATCGGGACATCCCAAGGCGCCTACGAGCAGTACTTC CASSIGTSQGAYEQYF
TRBJ1-2 TRBD1 TRBV18 NA TGTGCCAGCTCACCGGGAGGACAGGGGTGGGACATGTGGGGCTACACCTTC CASSPGGQGWDMWGYTF
TRBJ2-1 NA TRBV20-1 NA TGCAGTGCTAGTAACGCGGAGCGGCCCAATGAGCAGTTCTTC CSASNAERPNEQFF
TRBJ2-1 TRBD2 TRBV28 few TGTGCCAGCACCAGCGGGGGGGCACCTAGCTCCTACAATGAGCAGTTCTTC CASTSGGAPSSYNEQFF
TRBJ2-7 TRBD1 TRBV7-9 NA TGTGCCAGCAGCTCGGGACAGAAAGACTCCTACGAGCAGTACTTC CASSSGQKDSYEQYF
TRBJ2-1 NA TRBV3-1/TRBV3-2 NA TGTGCCAGCAGCCCCATTCTAGGCGATGAGCAGTTCTTC CASSPILGDEQFF
TRBJ1-4 TRBD1 TRBV2 NA TGTGCCAGCAGTCAGGGGGGACAGGGGGCTGAAAAACTGTTTTTT CASSQGGQGAEKLFF
TRBJ1-1 NA TRBV7-8 once TGTGCCAGCAGCACACAGAGGAACACTGAAGCTTTCTTT CASSTQRNTEAFF
TRBJ1-4 NA TRBV7-9 NA TGTGCCAGCAGCTTAGTGATAGGGGATCGTGAAAAACTGTTTTTT CASSLVIGDREKLFF
TRBJ1-6 NA TRBV19 NA TGTGCCAGTAGTATGGCAAGGACACCGAATTCACCCCTCCACTTT CASSMARTPNSPLHF
TRBJ1-5 NA TRBV7-2 NA TGTGCCAGCAGCCCCCCGAATCAGCCCCAGCATTTT CASSPPNQPQHF